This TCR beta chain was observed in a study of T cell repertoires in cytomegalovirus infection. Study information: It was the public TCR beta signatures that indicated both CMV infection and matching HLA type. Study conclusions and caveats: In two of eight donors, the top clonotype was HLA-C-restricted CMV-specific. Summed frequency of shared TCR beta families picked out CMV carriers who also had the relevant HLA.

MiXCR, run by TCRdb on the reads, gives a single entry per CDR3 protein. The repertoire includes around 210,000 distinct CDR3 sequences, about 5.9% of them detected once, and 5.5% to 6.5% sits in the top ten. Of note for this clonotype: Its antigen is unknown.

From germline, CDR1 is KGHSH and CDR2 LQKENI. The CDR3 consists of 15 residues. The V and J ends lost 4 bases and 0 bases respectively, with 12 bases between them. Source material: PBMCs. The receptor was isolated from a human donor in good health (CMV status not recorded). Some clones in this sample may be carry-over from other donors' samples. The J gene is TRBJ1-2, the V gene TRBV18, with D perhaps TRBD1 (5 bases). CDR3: CASSLGRGANYGYTF. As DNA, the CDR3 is TGTGCCAGCTCACTGGGACGGGGAGCTAACTATGGCTACACCTTC.